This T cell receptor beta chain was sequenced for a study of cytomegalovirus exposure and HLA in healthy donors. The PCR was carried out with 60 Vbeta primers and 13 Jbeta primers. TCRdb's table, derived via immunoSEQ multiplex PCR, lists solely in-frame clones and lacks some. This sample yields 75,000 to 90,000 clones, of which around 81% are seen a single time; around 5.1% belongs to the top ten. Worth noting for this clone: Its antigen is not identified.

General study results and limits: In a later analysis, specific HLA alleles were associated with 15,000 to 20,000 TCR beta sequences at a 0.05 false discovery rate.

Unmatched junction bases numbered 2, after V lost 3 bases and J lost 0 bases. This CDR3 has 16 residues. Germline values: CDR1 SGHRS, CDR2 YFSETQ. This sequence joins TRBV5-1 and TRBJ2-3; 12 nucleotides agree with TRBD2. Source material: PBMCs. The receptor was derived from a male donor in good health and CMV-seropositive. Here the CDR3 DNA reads TGCGCCAGCAGCTCCGGGACTAGCGGGAGCACAGATACGCAGTATTTT. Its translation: CASSSGTSGSTDTQYF.